This T cell receptor (beta chain) comes out of a study of cytomegalovirus exposure and HLA in healthy donors. General study results and limits: CMV serostatus was the sole immune exposure information available. A later analysis found TCR association rates differed by HLA locus, highest for DRB1 and lowest for HLA-C.

As concerns this clone: As yet, its antigen is unknown.

In the PCR, 60 Vbeta and 13 Jbeta primers were used. Only in-frame clones appear in the TCRdb table, and some are missing; sequencing was by immunoSEQ multiplex PCR. The table shows roughly 140,000 clones, with 75% to 85% occurring only once. The CDR3 consists of 13 residues. Trimming took off 3 bases at V and 0 bases at J, with 6 bases between the two ends. CDR1 SGHTA and CDR2 FQGNSA come from the germline V gene. This clonotype was obtained from a woman between 40 and 55 years old in good health and CMV-seropositive. The rearrangement uses TRBV7-2 and TRBJ2-7; D unclear. The sequenced material came from PBMCs. The CDR3, as DNA: TGTGCCAGCAGCTTCGTCCCCTCCTACGAGCAGTACTTC. The encoded protein is CASSFVPSYEQYF.